The 2 T cell receptor beta chains given below trace back to one sample, sequenced in a study of blood T cell repertoires in COVID-19. Assay: immunoSEQ multiplex PCR; the TCRdb copy retains only in-frame clones and omits some. The sample shows some 300,000 clones, 90% of them seen only once. Input material: peripheral blood. The receptors shown here come from a woman aged 35 to 49 with COVID-19, enrolled during active disease.

The gene calls are TRBV28 and TRBJ1-1; D possibly corresponds to TRBD1 (6 bases). With 4 bases removed from V and 1 base from J, the gap between germline ends came to 10 bases. This CDR3 has 14 amino acids. Germline loops: CDR1 MDHEN, CDR2 SYDVKM. In DNA form, the CDR3 reads TGTGCCAGCAGTTCTCCGGGACAGAACACTGAAGCTTTCTTT. Its translation is CASSSPGQNTEAFF.

The V call is TRBV28, the J call TRBJ1-2; 10 nucleotides line up with TRBD1. The CDR3 consists of 15 residues. Germline loops: CDR1 MDHEN, CDR2 SYDVKM. Trimming cost V 4 bases and J 6 bases; bases outside gene matches: 8. CDR3 loop: CASSSPGQGTDGYTF. Written as DNA, the CDR3 is TGTGCCAGCAGTTCACCGGGACAGGGGACCGATGGCTACACCTTC.